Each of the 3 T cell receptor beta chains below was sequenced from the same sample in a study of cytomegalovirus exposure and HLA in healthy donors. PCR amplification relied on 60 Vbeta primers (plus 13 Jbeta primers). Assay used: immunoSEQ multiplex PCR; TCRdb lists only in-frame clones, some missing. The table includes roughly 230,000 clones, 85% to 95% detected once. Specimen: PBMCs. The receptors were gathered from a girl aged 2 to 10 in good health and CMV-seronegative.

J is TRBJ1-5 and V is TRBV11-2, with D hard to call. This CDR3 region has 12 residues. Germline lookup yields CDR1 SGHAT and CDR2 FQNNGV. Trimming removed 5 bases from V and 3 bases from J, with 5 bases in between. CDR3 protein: CASSANNQPQHF. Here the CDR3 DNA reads TGTGCCAGCAGCGCTAACAATCAGCCCCAGCATTTT. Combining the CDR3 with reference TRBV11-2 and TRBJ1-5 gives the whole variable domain EAGVAQSPRYKIIEKRQSVAFWCNPISGHATLYWYQQILGQGPKLLIQFQNNGVVDDSQLPKDRFSAERLKGVDSTLKIQPAKLEDSAVYLCASSANNQPQHFGDGTRLSIL.

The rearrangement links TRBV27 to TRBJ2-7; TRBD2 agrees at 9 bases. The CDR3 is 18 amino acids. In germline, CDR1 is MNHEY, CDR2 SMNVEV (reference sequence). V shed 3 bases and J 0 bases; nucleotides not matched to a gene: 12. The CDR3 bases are TGTGCCAGCAGTTTCACCCCTAAAAGCGGGAGGATCTCCTACGAGCAGTACTTC. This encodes CASSFTPKSGRISYEQYF.

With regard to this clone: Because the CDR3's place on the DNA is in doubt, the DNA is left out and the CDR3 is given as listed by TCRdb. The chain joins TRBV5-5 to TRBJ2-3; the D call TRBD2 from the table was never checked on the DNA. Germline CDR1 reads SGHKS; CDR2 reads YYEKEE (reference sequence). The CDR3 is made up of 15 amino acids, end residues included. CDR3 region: CASILAGGATDTQYF.